This TCR beta chain was identified during a study of CD8 T cells in Susac syndrome. Random hexamers served to reverse transcribe about 0.5 to 1 ug RNA. MiXCR, applied by TCRdb to the immunoSEQ multiplex PCR reads, yields one record per CDR3 protein. The sample has approximately 120,000 distinct CDR3 sequences; 95% to 98% are singletons. Material: CD4+ T cells from PBMCs. This sequence was found in a human donor in good health.

The CDR3 is CAWSQIRTANEKLFF. The DNA of the CDR3 is TGTGCCTGGAGTCAGATCAGGACAGCTAATGAAAAACTGTTTTTT. V usage is TRBV30 and J usage is TRBJ1-4; TRBD1 might be the D (6 bases). The CDR3 has 15 residues. Trimming took 2 bases from V and 3 from J, leaving 13 bases between them. Germline V gene data show CDR1 as GTSNPN and CDR2 as SVGIG (reference sequence).